Each of the 23 T cell receptor beta chains below was sequenced from the same sample in a study of shared clonotypes between healthy human individuals. This table comes from immunoSEQ multiplex PCR, and its TCRdb copy is limited to in-frame clones, with some not included. The table lists some 2 million clones, around 95% of them singletons. Sequenced input: naive CD4+ T cells sorted from blood. Subset given: CD45RA+ positively selected. The receptors derive from a man between 18 and 35 years old in good health.

The genes are TRBV28 and TRBJ2-7; 8 nucleotides line up with TRBD1. CDR3 size: 13 residues. CDR1 is MDHEN and CDR2 is SYDVKM in the germline V gene. V was pared by 6 bases and J by 5 bases, with 6 bases of the junction left unmatched. The DNA for the CDR3 is TGTGCCAGCAGAGACACAGGGGGTCACGAGCAGTACTTC. Encoded protein: CASRDTGGHEQYF.

The CDR3 reads CASSSGGTEKNIQYF. The CDR3 region has the DNA TGTGCCAGCAGCTCCGGGGGGACCGAAAAAAACATTCAGTACTTC. V and J are TRBV7-3 and TRBJ2-4; 7 bases map to TRBD2. Germline CDR1 and CDR2: SGHTA and FQGTGA. The CDR3 has 15 residues. Trimming removed 4 bases from V and 4 bases from J; junction bases left unmatched: 7.

With regard to this clone: Other nucleotide sequences from this sample produce the same CDR3. This chain links TRBV30 with TRBJ1-5, with 7 bases matching TRBD1. There are 13 residues in the CDR3. Germline assignment: CDR1 GTSNPN and CDR2 SVGIG (reference sequence). Trimming removed 1 base from V and 4 bases from J; junction bases left unmatched: 1. CDR3 residues: CAWSEQGNQPQHF. The CDR3 bases are TGTGCCTGGAGTGAACAGGGGAATCAGCCCCAGCATTTT.

The rearrangement joins TRBV6-1 to TRBJ2-5, with 8 bases lining up with TRBD1. This CDR3 spans 15 amino acids. J was trimmed by 5 bases and V by 8 bases; bases with no gene match: 13. The germline V gene encodes CDR1 MNHNS and CDR2 SASEGT. CDR3 sequence (DNA): TGTGCCAGCTGCGTCGACAGGGGCGGGCGGGAGACCCAGTACTTC. Its translation is CASCVDRGGRETQYF.

The chain carries TRBV21-1 and TRBJ2-1; TRBD1, the table's D call, lacks a check against the DNA. TRBV21-1 is a recognized pseudogene. This CDR3 spans 17 amino acids. CDR3 residues: CASSSTRSAIFYNEQFF. The CDR3 DNA reads as TGTGCCAGCAGCTCCACCAGGTCGGCGATATTCTACAATGAGCAGTTCTTC.

This rearrangement joins TRBV10-3 to TRBJ2-6, with D unclear. This CDR3 spans 13 amino acids. Germline V gene lookup returns CDR1 ENHRY and CDR2 SYGVKD. V was pared by 5 bases and J by 0 bases, with 2 bases between. DNA of the CDR3: TGTGCCATCAGTACCTCTGGGGCCAACGTCCTGACTTTC. This encodes CAISTSGANVLTF.

The chain has TRBV5-4 and TRBJ2-7; tentatively, D is TRBD2 (7 bases). Germline V gene lookup returns CDR1 SGHNT and CDR2 YYREEE (reference sequence). This CDR3 spans 14 amino acids. V gave up 3 bases and J gave up 0 bases, with 10 bases separating them. CDR3: CASSWRGRSYEQYF. The CDR3 DNA reads TGTGCCAGCAGCTGGCGGGGGCGCTCCTACGAGCAGTACTTC.

The rearrangement links TRBV28 to TRBJ2-7; 8 bases fit TRBD2. V dropped 7 bases and J dropped 2; count of bases not matched to a gene: 7. Germline V gene lookup returns CDR1 MDHEN and CDR2 SYDVKM. The CDR3 extends over 14 amino acids. The CDR3 sequence is CASTTSGLAYEQYF. CDR3 nucleotide sequence: TGTGCCAGCACCACTAGCGGTCTAGCCTACGAGCAGTACTTC.

V usage is TRBV5-1 and J usage is TRBJ2-5; D is uncertain. The germline V gene has CDR1 SGHRS and CDR2 YFSETQ. The CDR3 length is 15 residues. The V end lost 0 bases, the J end lost 3 bases, and 12 bases lay between the germline ends. The CDR3 DNA follows: TGCGCCAGCAGCTTGGGGTATCTGGATAAAGAGACCCAGTACTTC. Residues: CASSLGYLDKETQYF.

The rearrangement uses TRBV5-5 and TRBJ2-7; 10 bases line up with TRBD2. With V trimmed by 1 base and J by 5 bases, 12 bases remained unmatched. This CDR3 has 17 residues. Germline CDR1 and CDR2: SGHKS and YYEKEE (reference sequence). CDR3 coding DNA: TGTGCCAGCAGCTTGAGGCTAGCGGGGGATCTAAGTAACGAGCAGTACTTC. This sequence encodes CASSLRLAGDLSNEQYF. The full variable domain, rest sourced from reference TRBV5-5 and TRBJ2-7, is DAGVTQSPTHLIKTRGQQVTLRCSPISGHKSVSWYQQVLGQGPQFIFQYYEKEERGRGNFPDRFSARQFPNYSSELNVNALLLGDSALYLCASSLRLAGDLSNEQYFGPGTRLTVT.

The table lists this clone with a count of one. The chain links TRBV28 to TRBJ2-7, with D possibly TRBD2 on 6 matching bases. Germline-derived CDR1 and CDR2 are MDHEN and SYDVKM. V was shortened by 5 bases and J by 3 bases, with 11 bases between the two germline ends. This CDR3 region has 13 residues. The CDR3 spells CASSSGLRYEQYF. CDR3 in DNA: TGTGCCAGCAGTAGCGGACTACGCTACGAGCAGTACTTC.

The chain uses TRBV10-1 and TRBJ2-2; no firm D call. Trimming removed 3 bases at V and 4 bases at J, with 15 bases between. The CDR3 covers 16 residues. Germline V gene sequence: CDR1 WNHNN, CDR2 SYGVQD (reference sequence). CDR3 sequence (DNA): TGCGCCAGCAGTGAAACGGGTGTCCTTCGCACCGGGGAGCTGTTTTTT. Translated: CASSETGVLRTGELFF.

The chain links TRBV19 to TRBJ1-1, with 11 bases that match TRBD1. The CDR3 covers 15 residues. The germline CDR1 and CDR2 sequences are LNHDA and SQIVND (reference sequence). Trimming at V came to 5 bases and at J to 6 bases, leaving 8 bases not matched to a gene. CDR3 sequence: CASSPVGQGASEAFF. The CDR3 DNA reads TGTGCCAGTAGTCCCGTTGGACAGGGGGCTTCTGAAGCTTTCTTT.

The V call is TRBV9, the J call TRBJ2-5; 10 positions match TRBD1. This CDR3 comprises 15 residues. V was pared by 3 bases and J by 5 bases, with 7 bases of the junction left unmatched. Germline lookup yields CDR1 SGDLS and CDR2 YYNGEE. The CDR3 loop reads CASSGRDRGSETQYF. In nucleotides, the CDR3 is TGTGCCAGCAGCGGCCGGGACAGGGGATCGGAGACCCAGTACTTC.

The CDR3 protein is CASSPATSGRQYF. The CDR3 DNA follows: TGTGCCAGCTCACCAGCGACTAGCGGGAGGCAGTACTTC. This chain uses TRBV18 with TRBJ2-7; TRBD2 matches at 12 bases. The trim removed 2 bases at V and 9 bases at J, leaving 2 bases unmatched. CDR3 length: 13 amino acids. Germline CDR1 KGHSH, CDR2 LQKENI.

In this sample, this clone turned up once. This chain uses TRBV5-1 with TRBJ2-1; 11 bases line up with TRBD2. V lost 4 bases and J lost 5; bases outside the gene matches: 5. The germline CDR1 and CDR2 sequences are SGHRS and YFSETQ. The CDR3 extends over 15 amino acids. This CDR3 reads CASSQGLADNNEQFF. In DNA, the CDR3 is TGCGCCAGCAGCCAGGGACTAGCGGACAACAATGAGCAGTTCTTC.

The chain uses TRBV19 and TRBJ2-1; TRBD2 matches at 13 bases. Germline CDR1 LNHDA, CDR2 SQIVND (reference sequence). The CDR3 is 17 residues long. Trimming at V came to 10 bases and at J to 7 bases, leaving 16 bases not matched to a gene. CDR3 bases: TGTGCCACCTCTGGACTAGCGGGGGCCCCCCGGATGAATGAGCAGTTCTTC. As protein: CATSGLAGAPRMNEQFF.

The chain recombines TRBV11-2 with TRBJ2-3, with 7 bases lining up with TRBD2. CDR1 is SGHAT, CDR2 FQNNGV, per germline. The trim removed 1 base at V and 2 bases at J, leaving 6 bases unmatched. The CDR3 is 16 residues long. CDR3 DNA sequence: TGTGCCAGCAGCTTAGCGGGGAGGGGCAACACAGATACGCAGTATTTT. Amino acids: CASSLAGRGNTDTQYF.

The chain has TRBV11-2 and TRBJ2-7; TRBD1 matches 12 bases. The CDR3 totals 17 residues. Germline assignment: CDR1 SGHAT and CDR2 FQNNGV. After removal of 4 bases from V and 7 bases from J, the junction contained 14 bases not matched to a gene. CDR3 sequence reads: CASSSQPGQGALGEQYF. DNA for the CDR3: TGTGCCAGCAGCTCCCAGCCGGGACAGGGGGCGCTGGGAGAGCAGTACTTC.

The chain employs TRBV6-5 and TRBJ2-1, with no clear D. Germline CDR1 reads MNHEY; CDR2 reads SVGAGI. The CDR3 extends over 11 amino acids. Trimming left V 4 bases short and J 10 bases short, with 8 bases between. The CDR3 spells CASSFGGEQFF. CDR3 nucleotides: TGTGCCAGCAGTTTTGGTGGAGAGCAGTTCTTC.

The chain links TRBV12-5 to TRBJ2-1; TRBD2 matches at 8 bases. This CDR3 comprises 15 residues. With 3 bases clipped from V and 7 bases from J, the junction kept 8 bases outside the gene matches. Germline CDR1 LGHNT, CDR2 FRNRAP. CDR3 in amino acids: CASGFGLAGFNEQFF. For the CDR3, the DNA is TGTGCTAGTGGTTTTGGTCTAGCGGGTTTTAATGAGCAGTTCTTC. Together with reference TRBV12-5 and TRBJ2-1, the CDR3 gives the full variable domain: DARVTQTPRHKVTEMGQEVTMRCQPILGHNTVFWYRQTMMQGLELLAYFRNRAPLDDSGMPKDRFSAEMPDATLATLKIQPSEPRDSAVYFCASGFGLAGFNEQFFGPGTRLTVL.

The chain couples TRBV28 to TRBJ2-7, with TRBD1 matching 7 bases. Germline values: CDR1 MDHEN, CDR2 SYDVKM. V trimming: 5 bases; J trimming: 5 bases; junction bases outside the gene matches: 12. The CDR3 spans 15 residues. The CDR3 sequence is CASSQGQRSQDEQYF. The CDR3 DNA sequence: TGTGCCAGCAGTCAGGGACAGCGGTCCCAAGACGAGCAGTACTTC.

Of note for this clone: This specimen includes other DNA sequences encoding the same CDR3. The gene calls are TRBV6-1 and TRBJ1-1, with unresolved D. V shed 4 bases and J shed 4 bases, with 4 bases lying between them. Germline CDR1 reads MNHNS; CDR2 reads SASEGT. The CDR3 runs to 11 residues. The CDR3 nucleotides read TGTGCCAGCAGTGGGGGCACTGAAGCTTTCTTT. It is translated as CASSGGTEAFF.